This TCR beta chain was documented in a study of blood T cells in healthy people across ages. The second PCR ran about 6 to 12 cycles with a sample-barcoded 5' primer and J-beta primers. Each CDR3 protein is one row after TCRdb ran MiXCR on the 5' RACE reads. Of 800,000 to 950,000 distinct CDR3 sequences detected, roughly 43% appear once; the ten largest clones hold around an eighth. With respect to this clonotype: Its antigen is undetermined.

Study findings and constraints: Aged donors had fewer naive CD4+ cells and lower diversity than long-lived donors. PBMCs left unsorted prevented a conclusive naive versus antigen-experienced comparison.

Peripheral blood from each donor was collected in a volume of 8 to 10 milliliters. The authors extracted at least 5 micrograms of total RNA per sample. Deletions cut 3 bases from V and 5 bases from J, with 10 bases between. The germline V gene encodes CDR1 SQVTM and CDR2 ANQGSEA. The CDR3 extends over 12 amino acids. The V and J genes are TRBV29-1 and TRBJ1-1; D might be TRBD1 (5 bases). The receptor was derived from a man between 25 and 39 years old in good health. The sample comprised blood. In DNA form, the CDR3 reads TGCAGCGTTGATCGGGGGGGGACTGAAGCTTTCTTT. This gives the protein CSVDRGGTEAFF.